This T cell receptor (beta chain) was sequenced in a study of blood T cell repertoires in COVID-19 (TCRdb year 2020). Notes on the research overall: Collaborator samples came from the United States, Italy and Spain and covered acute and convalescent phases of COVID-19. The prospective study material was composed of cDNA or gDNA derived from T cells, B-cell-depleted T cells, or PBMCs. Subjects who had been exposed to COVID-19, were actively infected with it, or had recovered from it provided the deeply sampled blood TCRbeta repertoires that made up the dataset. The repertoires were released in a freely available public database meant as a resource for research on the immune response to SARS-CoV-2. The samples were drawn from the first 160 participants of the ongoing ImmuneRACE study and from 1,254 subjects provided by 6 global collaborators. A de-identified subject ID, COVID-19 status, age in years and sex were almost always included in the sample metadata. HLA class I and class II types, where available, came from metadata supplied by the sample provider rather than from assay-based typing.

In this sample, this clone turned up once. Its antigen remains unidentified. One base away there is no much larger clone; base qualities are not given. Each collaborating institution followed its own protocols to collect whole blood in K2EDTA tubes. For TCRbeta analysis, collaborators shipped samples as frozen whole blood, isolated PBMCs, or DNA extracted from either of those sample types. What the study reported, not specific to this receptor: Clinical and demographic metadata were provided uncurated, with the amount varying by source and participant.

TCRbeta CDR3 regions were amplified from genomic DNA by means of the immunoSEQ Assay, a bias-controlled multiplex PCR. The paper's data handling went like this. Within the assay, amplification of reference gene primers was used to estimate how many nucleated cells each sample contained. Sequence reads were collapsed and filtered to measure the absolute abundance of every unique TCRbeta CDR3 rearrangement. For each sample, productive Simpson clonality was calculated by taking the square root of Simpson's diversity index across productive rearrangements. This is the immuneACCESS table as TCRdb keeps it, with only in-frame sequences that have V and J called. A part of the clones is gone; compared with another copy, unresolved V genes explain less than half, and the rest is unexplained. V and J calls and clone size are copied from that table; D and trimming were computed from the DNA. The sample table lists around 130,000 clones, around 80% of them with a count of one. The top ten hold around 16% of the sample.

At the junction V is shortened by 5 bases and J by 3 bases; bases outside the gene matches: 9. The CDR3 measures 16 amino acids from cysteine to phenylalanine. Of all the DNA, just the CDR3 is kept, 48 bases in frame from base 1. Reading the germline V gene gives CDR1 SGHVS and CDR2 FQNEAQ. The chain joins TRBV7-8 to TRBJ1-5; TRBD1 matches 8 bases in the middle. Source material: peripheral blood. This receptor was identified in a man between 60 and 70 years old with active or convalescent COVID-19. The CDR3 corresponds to CASSQDRAPSNQPQHF. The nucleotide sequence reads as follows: TGTGCCAGCAGCCAGGACAGGGCCCCGTCCAATCAGCCCCAGCATTTT. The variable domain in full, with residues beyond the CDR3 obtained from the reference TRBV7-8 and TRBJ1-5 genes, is GAGVSQSPRYKVAKRGQDVALRCDPISGHVSLFWYQQALGQGPEFLTYFQNEAQLDKSGLPSDRFFAERPEGSVSTLKIQRTQQEDSAVYLCASSQDRAPSNQPQHFGDGTRLSIL.